These 22 T cell receptor beta chains share one sample of origin, sequenced in a study of response to subunit inactivated influenza vaccine. Via MiXCR, TCRdb re-called the RT-PCR reads, giving one row per CDR3 protein. In the table there are about 180,000 distinct CDR3 sequences, approximately 12% of which are singletons. The source material was CD8+ T cells sorted from PBMCs, sampled less than 30 months after vaccination. These receptors were obtained from a man between 45 and 75 years old who received an inactivated influenza vaccine.

This clonotype came up many times. The CDR3, as DNA: TGTGCCATCAGTGTGGACATCACAGATACGCAGTATTTT. Amino acid sequence: CAISVDITDTQYF. The chain is built from TRBV10-3 and TRBJ2-3, with D possibly TRBD1 on 5 matching bases. Germline lookup yields CDR1 ENHRY and CDR2 SYGVKD. The CDR3 is made up of 13 amino acids. Trimming cost V 4 bases and J 2 bases, with 7 bases left between them.

V is TRBV6-1 and J is TRBJ2-3; TRBD2 aligns across 10 bases. V lost 5 bases and J lost 3; bases outside the gene matches: 8. The germline gives CDR1 MNHNS, CDR2 SASEGT. The CDR3 covers 16 residues. The CDR3 region has the DNA TGTGCCAGCAGTATAAGCGGGGGGGTAGTAACAGATACGCAGTATTTT. Translating it yields CASSISGGVVTDTQYF.

The chain couples TRBV2 to TRBJ2-3; a possible D gene is TRBD2 (6 bases). Germline V gives CDR1 SNHLY, CDR2 FYNNEI. There are 15 residues in the CDR3. Trimming took 6 bases from V and 2 from J, leaving 15 bases between them. The CDR3 spells CASSPPGLNTDTQYF. Here the CDR3 DNA reads TGTGCCAGCAGCCCTCCGGGACTCAACACAGATACGCAGTATTTT.

The table lists this clonotype with a few counts. V gene TRBV15 combines with J gene TRBJ1-4; D is perhaps TRBD1 (6 bases). Germline CDR1 reads LNHNV; CDR2 reads YYDKDF (reference sequence). V was pared by 0 bases and J by 5 bases, with 16 bases between. This CDR3 comprises 17 residues. This chain's CDR3 is CATSREGVGGQNEKLFF. CDR3 DNA: TGTGCCACCAGCAGAGAAGGGGTTGGGGGGCAGAATGAAAAACTGTTTTTT.

This clonotype has at least ten counts. The rearrangement joins TRBV29-1 to TRBJ2-2, with 8 bases that match TRBD1. CDR1 and CDR2 from the germline V gene are SQVTM and ANQGSEA. V lost 2 bases, J lost 1 base, and 6 bases stayed unmatched. The CDR3 sequence is 16 residues long. The CDR3 DNA follows: TGCAGCGTTGAACTAAAAGGACAGGGGAACACCGGGGAGCTGTTTTTT. This translates into CSVELKGQGNTGELFF.

The chain carries TRBV12-5 and TRBJ2-1, with 11 nucleotides matching TRBD2. This CDR3 region has 13 residues. Germline CDR1 LGHNT, CDR2 FRNRAP. J was trimmed by 9 bases and V by 6 bases; bases with no gene match: 4. The CDR3 sequence is CASGQLAGAEQFF. CDR3 nucleotides: TGTGCTAGTGGCCAACTAGCGGGAGCTGAGCAGTTCTTC.

The chain employs TRBV4-3 and TRBJ1-1; D is possibly TRBD1 (5 bases). In germline, CDR1 is LGHNA, CDR2 YSLEER. CDR3 length: 15 amino acids. Trimming removed 1 base at V and 4 bases at J, with 13 bases between. The CDR3 DNA sequence: TGCGCCAGCAGCCAAGTTGCCCAGGGTCCCACTGAAGCTTTCTTT. Translation gives CASSQVAQGPTEAFF.

This clonotype was counted a few times. CDR3 coding DNA: TGTGCCAGCAGTTACTCGTACGGGAACTCCTACGAGCAGTACTTC. Its protein product is CASSYSYGNSYEQYF. The chain carries TRBV6-2 or TRBV6-3 and TRBJ2-7; D possibly corresponds to TRBD2 (5 bases). V was trimmed by 0 bases and J by 0 bases, leaving 9 bases between them. The CDR3 runs to 15 residues. Per germline, CDR1 MNHEY and CDR2 SVGEGT.

The V gene is TRBV27, the J gene TRBJ2-7; 11 nucleotides align to TRBD2. V lost 3 bases to trimming and J lost 3 bases; unmatched junction nucleotides: 1. Germline V gives CDR1 MNHEY, CDR2 SMNVEV (reference sequence). The CDR3 loop spans 14 amino acids. In DNA, the CDR3 is TGTGCCAGCAGTTTGGGACTAGCGGTCTACGAGCAGTACTTC. It yields the protein CASSLGLAVYEQYF.

This rearrangement joins TRBV29-1 to TRBJ2-2; D is unclear. Trimming cost V 4 bases and J 4 bases, with 7 bases left between them. The germline V gene has CDR1 SQVTM and CDR2 ANQGSEA. The CDR3 has 12 residues. CDR3 loop: CSVVTGTGELFF. CDR3 in DNA: TGCAGCGTTGTCACTGGCACCGGGGAGCTGTTTTTT.

This clonotype showed up just a few times. The rearrangement links TRBV9 to TRBJ2-3; 11 bases map to TRBD2. The CDR3 consists of 18 residues. Germline V gene data show CDR1 as SGDLS and CDR2 as YYNGEE. With 0 bases clipped from V and 1 base from J, the junction kept 7 bases outside the gene matches. The CDR3 protein is CASSVEGLADSGTDTQYF. In DNA, the CDR3 is TGTGCCAGCAGCGTAGAGGGACTAGCGGATTCAGGCACAGATACGCAGTATTTT.

This clonotype was seen ten or more times. The rearrangement uses TRBV6-2 or TRBV6-3 and TRBJ2-2; D gene unclear. CDR1 and CDR2 (germline): MNHEY, SVGEGT. CDR3 size: 14 residues. Deletions cut 8 bases from V and 4 bases from J, with 14 bases between. This CDR3 is CASAAIKATGELFF. For the CDR3, the DNA is TGTGCCAGCGCAGCAATTAAGGCCACCGGGGAGCTGTTTTTT.

The CDR3 spells CASSRLTGLNTEAFF. CDR3 DNA: TGTGCCAGCAGTCGTCTCACAGGGTTGAACACTGAAGCTTTCTTT. This chain links TRBV28 with TRBJ1-1, with a tentative D call TRBD1 (6 bases). CDR1 and CDR2 (germline): MDHEN, SYDVKM. V shed 5 bases and J shed 0 bases, with 13 bases lying between them. The length of the CDR3 is 15 residues. Based on the CDR3 plus reference TRBV28 and TRBJ1-1, the full variable domain is DVKVTQSSRYLVKRTGEKVFLECVQDMDHENMFWYRQDPGLGLRLIYFSYDVKMKEKGDIPEGYSVSREKKERFSLILESASTNQTSMYLCASSRLTGLNTEAFFGQGTRLTVV.

This clonotype appeared many times. V gene TRBV7-9 combines with J gene TRBJ2-1, with a weak D call TRBD2 (5 bases). The CDR3 has 17 residues. Trimming cost V 5 bases and J 0 bases, with 17 bases left between them. Germline V CDR1 and CDR2: SEHNR, FQNEAQ (reference sequence). CDR3 in DNA: TGTGCCAGCAGCCCCGGGGTGGGCTACAGCTCCTACAATGAGCAGTTCTTC. It translates to CASSPGVGYSSYNEQFF.

This clonotype was detected a few times. This chain uses TRBV24-1 with TRBJ1-2; 11 nucleotides match TRBD1. The CDR3 length is 12 residues. The V and J ends lost 9 bases and 6 bases, in that order; junction bases with no gene match: 2. The germline CDR1 and CDR2 sequences are KGHDR and SFDVKD. CDR3 coding DNA: TGTGCCACCTCGGACAGGGGGCATGGCTACACCTTC. It is translated as CATSDRGHGYTF.

V usage is TRBV7-8 and J usage is TRBJ1-2; tentatively, D is TRBD1 (6 bases). This CDR3 has 15 residues. CDR1 and CDR2 (germline): SGHVS, FQNEAQ. V was trimmed by 1 base and J by 7 bases, leaving 16 bases between them. The DNA for the CDR3 is TGTGCCAGCAGCTTAGATATCAGGGGATTCGGTGGCTACACCTTC. Translation: CASSLDIRGFGGYTF.

This clonotype was counted only a few times. The chain recombines TRBV27 with TRBJ2-1; 9 bases are shared with TRBD1. Trimming cost V 5 bases and J 5 bases; bases outside gene matches: 7. Per the germline V gene, CDR1 is MNHEY and CDR2 is SMNVEV (reference sequence). This CDR3 is built from 15 residues. The CDR3 bases are TGTGCCAGCAGTCCCGGGACAGGGAACGACAATGAGCAGTTCTTC. Translation: CASSPGTGNDNEQFF.

This chain joins TRBV28 and TRBJ2-2; D tentatively reads TRBD1 or TRBD2 (5 bases each). The V and J ends lost 2 bases and 7 bases respectively, with 17 bases between them. Germline assignment: CDR1 MDHEN and CDR2 SYDVKM. The CDR3 has 16 amino acids. In DNA form, the CDR3 reads TGTGCCAGCAGTTTAGGGACCTCCAAACACCTCGGGGAGCTGTTTTTT. This translates into CASSLGTSKHLGELFF.

This chain links TRBV10-3 with TRBJ2-7, with 7 bases identical to TRBD1. Germline lookup yields CDR1 ENHRY and CDR2 SYGVKD. The CDR3 is 15 amino acids. Trimming at V came to 3 bases and at J to 0 bases, leaving 5 bases not matched to a gene. This CDR3 reads CAISDRQGLSYEQYF. CDR3 nucleotides: TGTGCCATCAGTGATCGACAGGGCCTCTCCTACGAGCAGTACTTC.

The DNA for the CDR3 is TGCGCCAGCGGAGACAGGGGGGACACCGGGGAGCTGTTTTTT. It is translated as CASGDRGDTGELFF. The V gene is TRBV10-1, the J gene TRBJ2-2; 9 bases line up with TRBD1. This CDR3 is 14 amino acids long. Germline CDR1 is WNHNN and CDR2 is SYGVQD (reference sequence). The V gene end was trimmed by 8 bases and the J gene end by 3 bases; junction bases not matched to a gene: 4.

The genes are TRBV4-3 and TRBJ2-1, with TRBD1 matching over 7 bases. The trim removed 4 bases at V and 2 bases at J, leaving 8 bases unmatched. CDR3 length: 16 residues. CDR1 is LGHNA and CDR2 is YSLEER in the germline V gene. CDR3 in DNA: TGCGCCAGCAGCCGACCAGGGGGACCCACCTACAATGAGCAGTTCTTC. As protein: CASSRPGGPTYNEQFF.

The chain couples TRBV5-5 to TRBJ2-7; D may correspond to TRBD1 or TRBD2 (5 bases each). The CDR3 spans 16 residues. Germline V gives CDR1 SGHKS, CDR2 YYEKEE (reference sequence). With 0 bases removed from V and 4 bases from J, the gap between germline ends came to 17 bases. The CDR3, as DNA: TGTGCCAGCAGCTTGGCCCGGGACGCCTGGGTGTACGAGCAGTACTTC. Translated, it gives CASSLARDAWVYEQYF.